This T cell receptor (beta chain) was retrieved from a study of blood T cell repertoires in COVID-19. Background on the study: The origin of the acute and convalescent COVID-19 samples was the United States, Italy and Spain. T cells, B-cell-depleted T cells, or PBMCs provided the cDNA or gDNA that served as material.

This clone has just one count. Original handling: It was from reference gene primer amplification that nucleated cell counts were estimated. Sequencing used immunoSEQ multiplex PCR; TCRdb keeps in-frame clones, though not all of them. V, J and clone size were drawn from that table, and D and trimming were deduced from the DNA. The profile covers about 96,000 clones, with around nine tenths appearing a single time and around 4.3% taken by the ten largest. Seattle's cohort entered during active infection and was followed longitudinally. The CDR3 extends over 16 amino acids. Germline assignment: CDR1 LGHDT and CDR2 YNNKEL (reference sequence). V trimming: 3 bases; J trimming: 5 bases; junction bases outside the gene matches: 12.

The TCR was taken from a human donor with COVID-19, enrolled during active disease. The donor label of this sample is uncertain. Sequenced: peripheral blood. The chain has TRBV3-1 (or the pseudogene TRBV3-2) and TRBJ2-5; 7 bases match TRBD2. The CDR3 bases are TGTGCCAGCAGCCAGAGCATTACGGGGGGTGCCGAGACCCAGTACTTC. Translated: CASSQSITGGAETQYF.